Listed below are T cell receptor beta chains from one sample, sequenced in a study of blood T cell repertoires in COVID-19. The data were produced by immunoSEQ multiplex PCR, yet TCRdb's version contains in-frame clones alone and is incomplete. The sample holds 300,000 to 400,000 clones, roughly 87% seen once. Sequencing used PBMCs or T cells enriched from blood (not recorded which). The receptors were sampled from a woman aged 25 to 39 who had recovered from COVID-19. CDR3s include the opening cysteine and the closing phenylalanine or tryptophan. Fields, in order: V gene, J gene, D gene, clone size, CDR3 protein, CDR3 DNA. A D gene is named only where the DNA matches it firmly. The size entry is marked missing in some rows and otherwise reads once, few, many or a size class.

TRBV24-1	TRBJ1-1	.	.	CATRNTENTEAFF	TGTGCCACCAGGAACACAGAGAACACTGAAGCTTTCTTT
TRBV19	TRBJ2-7	.	.	CASSIDLARGFSYEQYF	TGTGCCAGTAGTATAGACCTCGCTCGCGGGTTCTCCTACGAGCAGTACTTC
TRBV5-6	TRBJ2-5	.	once	CASRLGQIQETQYF	TGTGCCAGCAGGTTGGGACAAATCCAAGAGACCCAGTACTTC
TRBV10-1	TRBJ1-6	TRBD1	.	CASSEQGNSPLHF	TGCGCCAGCAGTGAACAGGGGAATTCACCCCTCCACTTT
TRBV5-1	TRBJ2-5	.	.	CASSPGETQYF	TGCGCCAGCAGCCCGGGAGAGACCCAGTACTTC
TRBV2	TRBJ2-1	TRBD2	.	CASRFLADPANEQFF	TGTGCCAGCAGGTTTCTAGCGGACCCGGCCAATGAGCAGTTCTTC
TRBV3-1/TRBV3-2	TRBJ1-1	.	.	CASSQGPANTEAFF	TGTGCCAGCAGCCAGGGGCCCGCAAACACTGAAGCTTTCTTT
TRBV9	TRBJ1-2	TRBD1	.	CASSARDRGYTF	TGTGCCAGCAGCGCTCGGGACAGGGGCTACACCTTC
TRBV5-1	TRBJ1-3	TRBD1	.	CASTDRAGNTIYF	TGCGCCAGCACCGACAGGGCTGGAAACACCATATATTTT
TRBV9	TRBJ2-5	.	.	CASSPGGTGWETQYF	TGTGCCAGCAGCCCCGGTGGTACAGGGTGGGAGACCCAGTACTTC
TRBV6-2/TRBV6-3	TRBJ1-5	TRBD1	.	CASSYPRQGSQPQHF	TGTGCCAGCAGTTACCCGCGACAGGGAAGTCAGCCCCAGCATTTT
TRBV14	TRBJ2-1	.	.	CASSRTDYNEQFF	TGTGCCAGCAGCCGAACAGATTACAATGAGCAGTTCTTC
TRBV5-1	TRBJ1-5	TRBD1	.	CASSPGTGGNQPQHF	TGCGCCAGCAGCCCCGGAACAGGGGGCAATCAGCCCCAGCATTTT
TRBV7-2	TRBJ1-1	.	.	CASSLDAGRNTEAFF	TGTGCCAGCAGCTTAGACGCAGGCCGGAACACTGAAGCTTTCTTT
TRBV10-1	TRBJ1-1	TRBD1	.	CASRAGTGDAEAFF	TGCGCCAGCAGAGCCGGGACAGGGGACGCTGAAGCTTTCTTT
TRBV13	TRBJ1-6	.	once	CASSETMRGSPLHF	TGTGCCAGCAGCGAAACTATGCGGGGCTCACCCCTCCACTTT
TRBV2	TRBJ2-7	.	.	CASSEALAVAPFYEQYF	TGTGCCAGCAGTGAAGCGCTTGCGGTTGCCCCCTTCTACGAGCAGTACTTC
TRBV14	TRBJ2-7	.	.	CASSPGGWSYEQYF	TGTGCCAGCAGCCCAGGTGGATGGTCCTACGAGCAGTACTTC
TRBV5-5	TRBJ1-3	.	once	CASSLGPGNTIYF	TGTGCCAGCAGCTTGGGGCCTGGAAACACCATATATTTT
TRBV6-2/TRBV6-3	TRBJ2-5	TRBD2	.	CASSRTSGGFLETQYF	TGTGCCAGCAGTCGGACTAGCGGGGGGTTTTTAGAGACCCAGTACTTC
TRBV2	TRBJ1-5	.	.	CASSEQGAGSNQPQHF	TGTGCCAGCAGTGAACAAGGCGCGGGGAGCAATCAGCCCCAGCATTTT
TRBV18	TRBJ1-4	TRBD1	.	CASSPGTGGTANEKLFF	TGTGCCAGCTCACCCGGGACAGGGGGCACAGCTAATGAAAAACTGTTTTTT
TRBV7-9	TRBJ1-4	TRBD1	.	CASSYRGREKLFF	TGTGCCAGCAGCTACAGGGGCCGCGAAAAACTGTTTTTT
TRBV28	TRBJ1-5	.	.	CASTLVRGNQPQHF	TGTGCCAGCACTCTGGTCAGGGGCAATCAGCCCCAGCATTTT
TRBV4-2	TRBJ2-7	TRBD1	.	CASSQVSGQGNEQYF	TGTGCCAGCAGCCAAGTCTCAGGACAGGGTAACGAGCAGTACTTC
TRBV7-9	TRBJ1-4	.	once	CASSLGSEKLFF	TGTGCCAGCAGCTTAGGGAGCGAAAAACTGTTTTTT
TRBV7-2	TRBJ2-1	TRBD2	.	CASSLNSGVSYNEQFF	TGTGCCAGCAGCTTAAATAGCGGGGTCTCCTACAATGAGCAGTTCTTC
TRBV2	TRBJ2-3	TRBD1	.	CASSWDRSTDTQYF	TGTGCCAGCAGTTGGGACAGGAGCACAGATACGCAGTATTTT
TRBV5-1	TRBJ1-1	TRBD1	.	CASSPGGGTGMNTEAFF	TGCGCCAGCAGCCCGGGCGGGGGGACAGGGATGAACACTGAAGCTTTCTTT